The 5 T cell receptor beta chains below were found in one sample sequenced in a study of human thymus T cells (dated by TCRdb to about 2020). Library construction relied on the immunoSEQ multiplex PCR assay. TCRdb mirrors the immuneACCESS table, restricted to in-frame sequences. Some clones are absent from its copies; in checked studies, under half trace to an unresolved V gene, and the reason for the others is unknown. The sample table shows around 130,000 clones, and around 94% are seen once. The ten biggest clones cover around 0.022% of the sample. The thymus tissue came from surgical resects taken out during corrective cardiac surgery. Sequencing was performed on thymus tissue. The receptors originated from a boy younger than two with a congenital heart defect but otherwise immunologically healthy.

The J gene is TRBJ2-3, the V gene TRBV7-6; 7 positions match TRBD2. Germline V gene lookup returns CDR1 SGHVS and CDR2 FNYEAQ. The CDR3 extends over 16 amino acids. The junction had 9 bases not matched to a gene; V was cut back by 3 bases and J by 3 bases. Here the CDR3 reads CASSLPRGVGTDTQYF. CDR3 in DNA: TGTGCCAGCAGCTTGCCACGGGGGGTAGGGACAGATACGCAGTATTTT.

In its sample, this clone was seen once. The chain recombines TRBV4-2 with TRBJ2-2, with 12 positions matching TRBD2. The CDR3 spans 19 residues. After removal of 1 base from V and 6 bases from J, the junction contained 12 bases not matched to a gene. Germline V gene sequence: CDR1 LGHNA, CDR2 YNFKEQ. The CDR3: CASSQAPTASGGAAGELFF. CDR3 nucleotide sequence: TGTGCCAGCAGCCAAGCGCCTACGGCTAGCGGGGGGGCTGCCGGGGAGCTGTTTTTT.

The rearrangement links TRBV15 to TRBJ2-1; maybe TRBD2 (7 bases). The CDR3 consists of 16 residues. The germline V and J ends were trimmed by 0 bases and 3 bases, with 12 bases remaining between them. Germline assignment: CDR1 LNHNV and CDR2 YYDKDF (reference sequence). This CDR3 reads CATSRERGPNYNEQFF. CDR3 nucleotides: TGTGCCACCAGCAGAGAGCGGGGGCCTAACTACAATGAGCAGTTCTTC.

This clone appeared a few times. The chain carries TRBV6-4 and TRBJ1-1; 8 nucleotides match TRBD1. Losses at the gene ends were 4 bases for V and 4 bases for J; bases not matched to a gene: 2. Germline-derived CDR1 and CDR2 are MRHNA and SNTAGT. The CDR3 consists of 13 residues. The CDR3 is CASSGTGGTEAFF. CDR3 coding DNA: TGTGCCAGCAGTGGAACAGGGGGCACTGAAGCTTTCTTT.

This chain connects TRBV11-3 to TRBJ2-3; D uncertain. CDR3 length: 11 residues. Germline V CDR1 and CDR2: SGHNT, YENEEA. The V and J ends lost 4 bases and 2 bases respectively, with 1 base between them. CDR3 sequence reads: CASSSTDTQYF. The DNA of the CDR3 is TGTGCCAGCAGCTCCACAGATACGCAGTATTTT.